What follows describes a single T cell receptor beta chain. It has no known antigen specificity. No base qualities exist here, and no much larger clone lies one base off it. The sample originates from a study of blood T cells in healthy people across ages (dated by TCRdb to 2015 to 2017). With regard to the full study: In model experiments, roughly one uniquely barcoded TCR beta cDNA molecule per two T cells was captured by template switching. To avoid experimental bias, donors of different ages were spread randomly across the sequencing lanes. The donors were divided into four age groups: young (average approximately 16 years), middle-aged (approximately 42), aged (roughly 66) and long-lived (roughly 88). Age-related changes in TCR beta repertoire diversity were measured in the study by deep sequencing normalized with unique cDNA molecular identifiers. The study analyzed two additional independent replicas of 1 million unique cDNA reads from the same blood draw for two donors, one aged 18 to 30 and one aged 80 or older. The paper's findings and limits, for the study overall: Donor CMV infection status was unknown, potentially confounding age-related changes in expanded clonotypes. Observed TCR beta diversity correlated strongly with the percentage of naive T cells measured by flow cytometry. Bulk unsorted PBMC profiling prevented conclusive comparison of naive and antigen-experienced compartments. The long-lived group showed more naive CD4+ T cells, fewer expanded clones and increased TCR diversity than the aged group, suggesting age selection. As age increased, observed TCR beta diversity per million T cells dropped in a roughly linear way, and a significant reduction was already evident by age about 40. Estimates of total diversity based on one million sequenced T cells were considered lower bounds and underestimates.

The donors were 40 or so Caucasian individuals from Russia, aged roughly 6 to 100 years, who were systemically healthy. Approximately 9.7 milliliters of peripheral blood were drawn from each donor into EDTA-treated Vacutainer tubes. Ficoll-Paque density-gradient centrifugation was used to isolate PBMCs, with at least 6 million per sample. Trizol reagent was used to extract total RNA from the PBMCs, yielding at least 6 micrograms per sample. For every donor, an aliquot of PBMCs went through flow cytometry to measure the percentages of naive CD45RAhigh/CD27high T cells. Libraries were prepared through 5' RACE. TCRdb names Illumina HiSeq 2500 as the instrument used. A second PCR of 7 to 11 cycles was run with a J-beta primer mix and a sample-barcoded 5' primer. A unique molecular identifier was introduced onto each TCR beta cDNA molecule by a template-switch 5' adaptor carrying 12 random nucleotides. At least 2.5 million CDR3-containing paired-end reads were obtained from each sample. The Mint cDNA synthesis kit, primed by a TRBC-specific oligonucleotide, was used to synthesize first-strand cDNA from all RNA. After uracil-DNA glycosylase treatment, a first 18-cycle PCR used universal primers M1SS and BC2_uni_R on all cDNA. Processing in the source paper ran as follows. For normalization, 1 million high-quality reads, each with a distinct molecular identifier, were randomly selected from each sample. Reads sharing molecular identifiers were discarded rather than binned into consensus sequences. MiTCR, run with a Q25 quality threshold and the strictest error-elimination algorithm, handled CDR3 identification, clonotype clustering and error correction. A nonparametric unseen species model with Euler transformation was used to estimate a lower bound on total TCR beta diversity. TCRdb reran the public reads through fastp at Q25 and MiXCR, keeping productive beta chains. Under each unique CDR3 protein, matching rows form one entry showing the most common genes and DNA. The V and J calls come from TCRdb's annotation, not from the publication. This sample has roughly 1,800,000 distinct CDR3 sequences in its table, and about 50% of those were observed once. Together, the top ten hold approximately 2% of the sample.

V is pared back by 0 bases and J by 6 bases, with 16 bases lying between the germline termini. Including cysteine and phenylalanine, the CDR3 has 16 amino acids. Only the CDR3 part of the read is kept: 48 bases, read in frame from the first base. From a lookup of the germline V gene, CDR1 and CDR2 are SGHTA and FQGTGA. The sequence is built from TRBV7-3 and TRBJ2-3, with the D gene not clear enough to name. The sequence was obtained from a woman aged 40 to 50 in good health. The sequenced sample was blood. In nucleotide form, the sequence is TGTGCCAGCAGCTTAACCCCACCCGGGCGGTCGGATACGCAGTATTTT. Its translation is CASSLTPPGRSDTQYF.